The 18 T cell receptor beta chains below come from one sample, sequenced in a study of cytomegalovirus exposure and HLA in healthy donors. Primers: 60 Vbeta forward and 13 Jbeta reverse. Sequencing used immunoSEQ multiplex PCR; TCRdb keeps in-frame clones, though not all of them. The sample holds 150,000 to 160,000 clones, 60% to 85% seen once. Sequenced material: PBMCs. These receptors originate from a woman aged 40 to 55 in good health and CMV-seronegative.

The V gene is TRBV5-1, the J gene TRBJ2-3; 10 bases align to TRBD2. Trimming cost V 3 bases and J 5 bases; bases outside gene matches: 6. CDR1 SGHRS and CDR2 YFSETQ come from the germline V gene. CDR3 length: 15 residues. DNA for the CDR3: TGCGCCAGCAGCTGGGCTAGCGGGGGTGGAGATACGCAGTATTTT. It is translated as CASSWASGGGDTQYF.

V is TRBV29-1 and J is TRBJ2-7; 8 positions match TRBD1. V shed 7 bases and J 7 bases; nucleotides not matched to a gene: 12. Germline V CDR1 and CDR2: SQVTM, ANQGSEA. The CDR3 contains 13 residues. The CDR3 sequence: CSAGQGGMREQYF. DNA of the CDR3: TGCAGCGCTGGACAGGGTGGAATGAGGGAGCAGTACTTC.

V usage is TRBV6-4 and J usage is TRBJ1-1; D is perhaps TRBD1 (6 bases). The CDR3 is 14 residues long. Germline V gene sequence: CDR1 MRHNA, CDR2 SNTAGT. The ends were cut back, 4 bases at V and 4 bases at J, with 13 bases in the middle. As DNA, the CDR3 is TGTGCCAGCAGTGTTCAGGGAGGGGGCACTGAAGCTTTCTTT. Amino acid sequence: CASSVQGGGTEAFF.

The rearrangement joins TRBV11-2 to TRBJ2-5, with 8 bases fitting TRBD1. J lost 4 bases, V lost 3 bases, and 10 bases had no gene match. The CDR3 is 16 residues long. Germline loops: CDR1 SGHAT, CDR2 FQNNGV. Here the CDR3 reads CASSLVGLRGRETQYF. In nucleotides, the CDR3 is TGTGCCAGCAGCTTGGTAGGCCTCAGGGGGCGAGAGACCCAGTACTTC.

This chain joins TRBV7-2 and TRBJ1-5; D gene uncertain. Germline CDR1 is SGHTA and CDR2 is FQGNSA. The CDR3 runs to 15 residues. Trimming removed 5 bases from V and 0 bases from J, with 11 bases in between. The CDR3 DNA follows: TGTGCCAGCAGCCGTGGGCCCTATAGCAATCAGCCCCAGCATTTT. Translating it yields CASSRGPYSNQPQHF. Complete variable domain (other parts from reference TRBV7-2 and TRBJ1-5): GAGVSQSPSNKVTEKGKDVELRCDPISGHTALYWYRQSLGQGLEFLIYFQGNSAPDKSGLPSDRFSAERTGGSVSTLTIQRTQQEDSAVYLCASSRGPYSNQPQHFGDGTRLSIL.

This chain links TRBV12-5 with TRBJ2-5; TRBD2 aligns across 12 bases. Germline lookup yields CDR1 LGHNT and CDR2 FRNRAP. This CDR3 has 15 amino acids. The ends lost 1 base at V and 5 bases at J; junction bases unmatched: 2. The CDR3 protein is CASGLGLAGGETQYF. In DNA, the CDR3 is TGTGCTAGTGGTTTGGGGCTAGCGGGGGGGGAGACCCAGTACTTC. Complete variable domain (other parts from reference TRBV12-5 and TRBJ2-5): DARVTQTPRHKVTEMGQEVTMRCQPILGHNTVFWYRQTMMQGLELLAYFRNRAPLDDSGMPKDRFSAEMPDATLATLKIQPSEPRDSAVYFCASGLGLAGGETQYFGPGTRLLVL.

As DNA, the CDR3 is TGTGCCAGCAGTGATCCCGGGACAGGGCCATCCAGTTACTATGGCTACACCTTC. Translating gives CASSDPGTGPSSYYGYTF. This chain joins TRBV2 and TRBJ1-2; 9 nucleotides agree with TRBD1. CDR1 is SNHLY and CDR2 is FYNNEI in the germline V gene. The CDR3 sequence is 18 residues long. J was trimmed by 3 bases and V by 3 bases; bases with no gene match: 14.

The count of this clone is one. The CDR3 nucleotides read TGCGCCAGCAGTGCAGCGGGAGCGCGCACAGATACGCAGTATTTT. Translating it yields CASSAAGARTDTQYF. The chain joins TRBV10-1 to TRBJ2-3, with 8 bases matching TRBD2. J was trimmed by 1 base and V by 4 bases; bases with no gene match: 4. The CDR3 contains 15 residues. Looked up from germline, CDR1 is WNHNN and CDR2 is SYGVQD (reference sequence).

The rearrangement joins TRBV11-3 to TRBJ2-7; 12 nucleotides align to TRBD1. This CDR3 region has 15 residues. J gave up 6 bases and V 5 bases, and 8 bases lay outside the gene matches. From germline, CDR1 is SGHNT and CDR2 YENEEA. The CDR3 bases are TGTGCCAGCAGCCTAGTGGGGACAGGGGGCCGCGAGCAGTACTTC. It encodes CASSLVGTGGREQYF.

The rearrangement uses TRBV30 and TRBJ1-3, with TRBD1 matching 9 bases. The CDR3 length is 16 residues. Trimming at V came to 8 bases and at J to 3 bases, leaving 14 bases not matched to a gene. CDR1 is GTSNPN, CDR2 SVGIG, per germline (reference sequence). The CDR3 protein is CAGERTGGANGNTIYF. DNA for the CDR3: TGTGCCGGGGAGCGAACAGGGGGCGCGAATGGAAACACCATATATTTT.

V and J are TRBV2 and TRBJ1-2; D may be TRBD1 (5 bases). The V gene lost 2 bases and the J gene lost 8 bases, with 15 bases spanning the gap. From germline, CDR1 is SNHLY and CDR2 FYNNEI. The length of the CDR3 is 14 residues. The CDR3 DNA follows: TGTGCCAGCAGTGAATGGCAGGGTCCTTCCGGCTACACCTTC. Its protein product is CASSEWQGPSGYTF.

V and J are TRBV29-1 and TRBJ2-2; D remains ambiguous. Per the germline V gene, CDR1 is SQVTM and CDR2 is ANQGSEA. There are 12 residues in the CDR3. The V gene lost 4 bases and the J gene lost 1 base, with 4 bases spanning the gap. Written as DNA, the CDR3 is TGCAGCGTTGGTCGGAACACCGGGGAGCTGTTTTTT. Translating it yields CSVGRNTGELFF.

The V gene is TRBV7-9, the J gene TRBJ2-1; 10 bases align to TRBD2. Germline CDR1 is SEHNR and CDR2 is FQNEAQ (reference sequence). This CDR3 contains 18 residues. Germline trimming cut 1 base from V and 0 bases from J; bases unmatched to any gene: 6. The CDR3 reads CASSLGSSGSISYNEQFF. CDR3 nucleotides: TGTGCCAGCAGCTTAGGGTCTAGCGGGAGCATCTCCTACAATGAGCAGTTCTTC.

The V and J genes are TRBV6-9 and TRBJ2-7; 12 bases match TRBD1. Germline CDR1 and CDR2: MNHGY and SVAAGI. The J segment lost 3 bases and the V segment lost 2 bases, leaving 8 bases of the junction unmatched. The CDR3 is 17 amino acids. CDR3 amino acids: CASSYPVRDRGHYEQYF. As DNA, the CDR3 is TGTGCCAGCAGTTATCCTGTCCGGGACAGGGGGCACTACGAGCAGTACTTC.

This clone came up once. V is TRBV2 and J is TRBJ2-1, with D perhaps TRBD1 (5 bases). This CDR3 is built from 13 residues. Germline-derived CDR1 and CDR2 are SNHLY and FYNNEI. Deletions cut 3 bases from V and 9 bases from J, with 12 bases between. CDR3 bases: TGTGCCAGCAGTGAGATGACAGAGTTTGAGCAGTTCTTC. Translating it yields CASSEMTEFEQFF.

This rearrangement joins TRBV15 to TRBJ2-7; 9 bases are a match to TRBD2. The CDR3 length is 15 residues. Germline lookup yields CDR1 LNHNV and CDR2 YYDKDF (reference sequence). Trimming took 0 bases from V and 1 from J; bases not matched to a gene: 1. The CDR3 spells CATSRESGGSYEQYF. The DNA for the CDR3 is TGTGCCACCAGCAGAGAAAGCGGGGGGTCCTACGAGCAGTACTTC.

The chain combines TRBV7-9 with TRBJ2-3; the D gene is possibly TRBD2 (5 bases). V was cut by 11 bases and J by 6 bases, with 12 bases left in between. The CDR3 loop spans 11 amino acids. CDR1 is SEHNR, CDR2 FQNEAQ, per germline (reference sequence). CDR3 amino acids: CAAQRVDTQYF. CDR3 bases: TGTGCCGCCCAGAGGGTTGATACGCAGTATTTT.

This clone was seen more than once but under ten times. The gene calls are TRBV11-2 and TRBJ1-1, with D hard to call. The CDR3 spans 13 residues. The V end was cut by 1 base, the J end by 8 bases, with 11 bases between. Germline CDR1 reads SGHAT; CDR2 reads FQNNGV. The CDR3: CASSLGRESEAFF. CDR3 coding DNA: TGTGCCAGCAGCTTAGGGAGGGAGTCGGAAGCTTTCTTT.